This is a list of T cell receptor beta chains from one sample in a study of shared clonotypes between healthy human individuals. Only in-frame clones appear in the TCRdb table, and some are missing; sequencing was by immunoSEQ multiplex PCR. This table holds millions of clones, 85% to 95% found once. The specimen was naive CD4+ T cells sorted from blood. The receptors derive from a man in his late teens or twenties in good health. Both conserved end residues are part of each CDR3. Each record gives: J gene, D gene, V gene, clone size, CDR3 DNA, CDR3 protein. D genes are given only for firm matches. Expanded clones are given a class, and other clones once, few, many or no size at all.

TRBJ1-5,.,TRBV7-9,.,TGTGCCAGCAGCTTACTGGGTGGGGAAACCAATCAGCCCCAGCATTTT,CASSLLGGETNQPQHF
TRBJ1-1,.,TRBV2,.,TGTGCCAGCAGTGCCCAGGGTGTAGGAAAAGCTTTCTTT,CASSAQGVGKAFF
TRBJ2-2,TRBD2,TRBV19,.,TGTGCCAGTAGGGGAGCGGGAGTGCGGAACACCGGGGAGCTGTTTTTT,CASRGAGVRNTGELFF
TRBJ2-3,.,TRBV9,.,TGTGCCAGCAGCGTAGGGGGCATGCACACAGATACGCAGTATTTT,CASSVGGMHTDTQYF
TRBJ1-2,.,TRBV19,.,TGTGCCAGTAGTATCGTTGGCAAGGCTTCTAACTATGGCTACACCTTC,CASSIVGKASNYGYTF
TRBJ2-3,.,TRBV5-4,.,TGTGCCAGCAGCTTAGGGTCTCCCGGGGATACGCAGTATTTT,CASSLGSPGDTQYF
TRBJ2-5,.,TRBV23-1,.,TGCGCCAGCAGTCAATGGGAGGAGGGTCAAGAGACCCAGTACTTC,CASSQWEEGQETQYF
TRBJ2-1,.,TRBV7-2,.,TGTGCCAGCAGCTTGAGCGGCATAAGCTCCTACAATGAGCAGTTCTTC,CASSLSGISSYNEQFF
TRBJ2-7,.,TRBV6-6,once,TGTGCCAGCAGGGCCGGGGGCAGTACCTACGAGCAGTACTTC,CASRAGGSTYEQYF
TRBJ1-3,.,TRBV11-2,.,TGTGCCAGCAGCTTAGACGGATACCAAATAAGCTCTGGAAACACCATATATTTT,CASSLDGYQISSGNTIYF
TRBJ1-1,.,TRBV6-4,.,TGTGCCAGCAGTTTGCAGGAGAACACTGAAGCTTTCTTT,CASSLQENTEAFF
TRBJ2-1,.,TRBV11-2,once,TGTGCCAGCAGCGCGGCGCGATACAATGAGCAGTTCTTC,CASSAARYNEQFF
TRBJ2-7,TRBD2,TRBV4-1,.,TGCGCCAGCAGCCAAGAGGGGGGACTAGCGGGCCCCTACGAGCAGTACTTC,CASSQEGGLAGPYEQYF
TRBJ1-2,TRBD1,TRBV5-4,once,TGTGCCAGCAGCGTGAAAGGGGGCTGGGCTGGCTACACCTTC,CASSVKGGWAGYTF
TRBJ2-1,TRBD2,TRBV2,.,TGTGCCAGCAGCCAGCGGGAATCCTACAATGAGCAGTTCTTC,CASSQRESYNEQFF
TRBJ2-7,.,TRBV6-6,once,TGTGCCAGCAGTTACTCTCAGGTTGGGTTTAACACCTTC,CASSYSQVGFNTF
TRBJ1-3,.,TRBV4-3,.,TGCGCCAGCAGCCTCGGAGGGCTGTTCTCTGGAAACACCATATATTTT,CASSLGGLFSGNTIYF
TRBJ2-7,.,TRBV28,.,TGTGCCAGCAGTTGGGGCAGGACCTCTCCAGAGCAGTACTTC,CASSWGRTSPEQYF
TRBJ2-7,.,TRBV6-5,.,TGTGCCAGCAGTTACCGACTAACCCCCTACGAGCAGTACTTC,CASSYRLTPYEQYF
TRBJ2-7,.,TRBV6-1,.,TGTGCCATCAGTGAGGTGGGGACGGATTCCTACGAGCAGTACTTC,CAISEVGTDSYEQYF
TRBJ1-6,.,TRBV19,.,TGTGCCAGTACGGACAGTTCCTCCTATAATTCACCCCTCCACTTT,CASTDSSSYNSPLHF
TRBJ2-1,TRBD2,TRBV27,.,TGTGCCAGCAGTTTAAACGTGGGACTAGCGGGAGATAAGGGTGAGCAGTTCTTC,CASSLNVGLAGDKGEQFF
TRBJ1-2,.,TRBV30,.,TGTGCCTGGAGGGAGGCAACAACTAACTATGGCTACACCTTC,CAWREATTNYGYTF
TRBJ2-2,.,TRBV18,.,TGTGCCAGCTCACCCCAGGGCTCTAACACCGGGGAGCTGTTTTTT,CASSPQGSNTGELFF
TRBJ1-1,.,TRBV5-1,.,TGCGCCAGCAGCTTGACGGTAAACACTGAAGCTTTCTTT,CASSLTVNTEAFF
TRBJ2-3,.,TRBV10-2,.,TGCGCCAGCAGCGGGACGGCAAGTAAAACAGATACGCAGTATTTT,CASSGTASKTDTQYF
TRBJ2-5,TRBD1,TRBV11-2,.,TGTGCCAGCAGCTTAGATGGCAGGGGGCACGAGACCCAGTACTTC,CASSLDGRGHETQYF
TRBJ2-1,TRBD2,TRBV29-1,.,TGCAGTCATAGTGGGGGAGGGCCTCTGTCTGAGCAGTTCTTC,CSHSGGGPLSEQFF
TRBJ2-7,.,TRBV9,.,TGTGCCAGCAGCGTAGCGGAATACTACGAGCAGTACTTC,CASSVAEYYEQYF
TRBJ1-2,TRBD1,TRBV4-1,.,TGCGCCAGCAGGGATGGGACAGGAAGAGTAGCTAACTATGGCTACACCTTC,CASRDGTGRVANYGYTF
TRBJ2-7,.,TRBV6-1,.,TGTGCCAGCTATAAATGGGGGGAATACGAGCAGTACTTC,CASYKWGEYEQYF
TRBJ2-3,.,TRBV5-1,.,TGCGCCAGCAGCACAGTTGCTTCAGATACGCAGTATTTT,CASSTVASDTQYF
TRBJ2-3,.,TRBV28,.,TGTGCCAGCAGTAGACAGGTACGCACAGATACGCAGTATTTT,CASSRQVRTDTQYF
TRBJ2-1,TRBD1,TRBV9,once,TGTGCCAGCAGCGTAGGATCAGGGGGCTTGTCCTACAATGAGCAGTTCTTC,CASSVGSGGLSYNEQFF
TRBJ2-1,.,TRBV5-5,.,TGTGCCAGCAGCTTGTACCAGGTGGCCTACAATGAGCAGTTCTTC,CASSLYQVAYNEQFF
TRBJ2-5,.,TRBV5-5,.,TGTGCCAGCAGCTTGGAGAGTTATTCCCAAGAGACCCAGTACTTC,CASSLESYSQETQYF
TRBJ1-1,.,TRBV4-1,.,TGCGCCAGCAGCTTAAGACAGATAATAAACACTGAAGCTTTCTTT,CASSLRQIINTEAFF
TRBJ2-7,.,TRBV5-1,.,TGCGCCAGCAGCTTGTTTACGGGAAACGAGCAGTACTTC,CASSLFTGNEQYF
TRBJ2-7,.,TRBV7-3,.,TGTGCCAGCAGCTGGGGCCGCCCCCCCTACGAGCAGTACTTC,CASSWGRPPYEQYF
TRBJ2-3,TRBD2,TRBV9,.,TGTGCCAGCAGCGTTAGCGGGGGGGTACCAGATACGCAGTATTTT,CASSVSGGVPDTQYF
TRBJ2-4,.,TRBV10-2,.,TGCGCCAGCGGGGAGACGAGCCTAGCCAAAAACATTCAGTACTTC,CASGETSLAKNIQYF
TRBJ2-2,TRBD1,TRBV5-1,.,TGCGCCAGCAGCTTGTTGTGGGGACAGGGTGTCACCGGGGAGCTGTTTTTT,CASSLLWGQGVTGELFF
TRBJ1-2,TRBD1,TRBV29-1,.,TGCAGCGCTACAGGGGGCGAGGGCTATGGCTACACCTTC,CSATGGEGYGYTF
TRBJ2-7,TRBD1,TRBV28,.,TGTGCCAGCAGTACCAGGGGGCTCCTTTCCTACGAGCAGTACTTC,CASSTRGLLSYEQYF
TRBJ2-7,.,TRBV10-3,.,TGTGCCATCAGTGGAGCTGGGTTAAGCTCCTACGAGCAGTACTTC,CAISGAGLSSYEQYF
TRBJ1-1,.,TRBV21-1,.,TGTGCCAGTTCCGGTAGGTCACCGGACATGAACACTGAAGCTTTCTTT,CASSGRSPDMNTEAFF
TRBJ1-2,.,TRBV28,.,TGTGCCAGCAGAAACCGAGGGGGACGTGGCTACACCTTC,CASRNRGGRGYTF
TRBJ2-1,TRBD1,TRBV9,.,TGTGCCAGCAGCGTAGAGGGTCAGGGGGCGAGGCGGGCCTACAATGAGCAGTTCTTC,CASSVEGQGARRAYNEQFF